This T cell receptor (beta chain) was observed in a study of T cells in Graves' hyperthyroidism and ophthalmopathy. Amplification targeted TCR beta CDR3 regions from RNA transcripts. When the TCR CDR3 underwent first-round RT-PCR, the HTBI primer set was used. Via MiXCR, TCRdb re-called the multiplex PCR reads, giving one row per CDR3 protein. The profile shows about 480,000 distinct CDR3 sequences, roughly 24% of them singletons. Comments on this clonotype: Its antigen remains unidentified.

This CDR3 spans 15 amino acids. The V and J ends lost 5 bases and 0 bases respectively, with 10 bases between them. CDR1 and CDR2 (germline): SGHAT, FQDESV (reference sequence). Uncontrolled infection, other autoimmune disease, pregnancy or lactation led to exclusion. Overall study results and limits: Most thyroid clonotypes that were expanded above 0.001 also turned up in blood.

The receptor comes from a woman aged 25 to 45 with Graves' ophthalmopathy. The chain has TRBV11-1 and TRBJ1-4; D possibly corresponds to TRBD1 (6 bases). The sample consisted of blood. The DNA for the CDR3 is TGTGCCAGCAGCCAGGGGACTGCAACTAATGAAAAACTGTTTTTT. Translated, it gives CASSQGTATNEKLFF.